One sample yielded the 8 T cell receptor beta chains listed below, sequenced in a study of CD8+ T cells in alopecia areata. In each case, RNA was isolated and then reverse transcribed into cDNA as the sequencing template. The assay was immunoSEQ multiplex PCR, and TCRdb's table has in-frame clones only and misses some. The sample consists of over 110,000 clones, 45% to 60% of them appearing once. The sample was CD4+ T cells sorted from blood, taken at week 0. These receptors were taken from a human donor with alopecia areata.

The chain has TRBV30 and TRBJ2-3; D not resolved. The germline V gene has CDR1 GTSNPN and CDR2 SVGIG (reference sequence). The CDR3 contains 15 residues. Between the trimmed V and J ends, which lost 0 bases and 5 bases, there was a span of 15 bases. CDR3 amino acids: CAWSVGSLFRDTQYF. CDR3 coding DNA: TGTGCCTGGAGTGTGGGATCACTTTTTAGAGATACGCAGTATTTT.

V and J are TRBV4-3 and TRBJ2-3; D is unclear. CDR3 length: 13 amino acids. Trimming stripped 4 bases from V and 6 bases from J, with 11 bases between. In germline, CDR1 is LGHNA, CDR2 YSLEER. The CDR3 DNA reads as TGCGCCAGCAGCCCCAGTTCGGGCGATACGCAGTATTTT. Its protein product is CASSPSSGDTQYF.

As for this clone: Other DNA sequences in this sample translate to the same CDR3. The V and J genes are TRBV5-1 and TRBJ2-4; 7 bases align to TRBD1. The germline V gene encodes CDR1 SGHRS and CDR2 YFSETQ. J lost 7 bases, V lost 5 bases, and 3 bases had no gene match. This CDR3 is built from 12 residues. The CDR3 spells CASSLQGNIQYF. DNA for the CDR3: TGCGCCAGCAGTCTACAGGGGAACATTCAGTACTTC.

This clone has more than one count but fewer than ten. The CDR3 loop is CSAIIVPYEQYF. In nucleotides, the CDR3 is TGCAGCGCTATAATAGTTCCCTACGAGCAGTACTTC. The rearrangement uses TRBV29-1 and TRBJ2-7; D call uncertain. This CDR3 contains 12 residues. Germline lookup yields CDR1 SQVTM and CDR2 ANQGSEA. V lost 7 bases and J 2 bases, leaving 12 bases between the germline ends.

The V call is TRBV29-1, the J call TRBJ1-1; no firm D call. V was shortened by 6 bases and J by 5 bases, with 10 bases between the two germline ends. CDR3 size: 11 residues. CDR1 is SQVTM, CDR2 ANQGSEA, per germline. The CDR3 bases are TGCAGCGTATTTCAAGGGACTGAAGCTTTCTTT. Translation: CSVFQGTEAFF.

The chain links TRBV5-1 to TRBJ1-2; no reliable D call. CDR3 length equals 11 residues. In germline, CDR1 is SGHRS, CDR2 YFSETQ. V lost 5 bases to trimming and J lost 7 bases, with 9 bases between them. CDR3 sequence (DNA): TGCGCCAGCAGTGATGAAATTGGCTACACCTTC. This encodes CASSDEIGYTF. Drawing the rest from reference TRBV5-1 and TRBJ1-2, the complete variable domain is KAGVTQTPRYLIKTRGQQVTLSCSPISGHRSVSWYQQTPGQGLQFLFEYFSETQRNKGNFPGRFSGRQFSNSRSEMNVSTLELGDSALYLCASSDEIGYTFGSGTRLTVV.

A remark on this clone: The junction departs from germline at one end; a sequencing error may be responsible. The chain links TRBV20-1 to TRBJ2-7; no clear D. The CDR3 totals 11 residues. Germline V lookup: CDR1 DFQATT, CDR2 SNEGSKA (reference sequence). DNA for the CDR3: TGCAGTGCTAGTAATATCGGGTCGGGCCACTTC. Protein sequence: CSASNIGSGHF.

The chain has TRBV29-1 and TRBJ2-7, with TRBD1 identical over 11 bases. Germline V gene lookup returns CDR1 SQVTM and CDR2 ANQGSEA. The trim removed 5 bases at V and 3 bases at J, leaving 3 bases unmatched. This CDR3 region has 13 residues. The CDR3 reads CSVPGQGGYEQYF. For the CDR3, the DNA is TGCAGCGTTCCGGGACAGGGGGGCTACGAGCAGTACTTC.